This is a list of T cell receptor beta chains from one sample in a study of CD8+ T cells in alopecia areata. Data came from immunoSEQ multiplex PCR; TCRdb stores just in-frame clones and leaves some out. Among 95,000 to 100,000 clones listed, just under 60% were seen once. The material was CD8+ T cells sorted from blood, obtained at approximately week 61, from a patient treated with tofacitinib. These receptors were collected from a human donor with alopecia areata. Both conserved end residues are part of each CDR3. The D gene is left open where the match is weak. A clone size is listed for some rows: how often the clone was seen (once, few, many), or a class if it is expanded.

- | few | TRBJ1-6 | TRBV7-6 | CASSAGVWDNSPLHF | TGTGCCAGCAGCGCAGGGGTTTGGGATAATTCACCCCTCCACTTT
TRBD2 | - | TRBJ2-1 | TRBV11-2 | CASSSNRGGGWGQFF | TGTGCCAGCAGCTCAAATAGGGGCGGGGGATGGGGGCAGTTCTTC
- | - | TRBJ2-5 | TRBV7-9 | CASSLAKHQETQYF | TGTGCCAGCAGCTTAGCCAAGCACCAAGAGACCCAGTACTTC
- | - | TRBJ2-5 | TRBV7-9 | CASSLQETQYF | TGTGCCAGCAGCCTCCAAGAGACCCAGTACTTC
TRBD2 | - | TRBJ2-3 | TRBV27 | CASSPKTGGTDTQYF | TGTGCCAGCAGTCCCAAGACGGGGGGAACAGATACGCAGTATTTT
TRBD1 | few | TRBJ2-7 | TRBV6-5 | CASSYGTGIYEQYF | TGTGCCAGCAGTTACGGGACAGGGATCTACGAGCAGTACTTC
TRBD1 | - | TRBJ2-6 | TRBV10-3 | CAISLQGPGANVLTF | TGTGCCATCAGTTTACAGGGGCCTGGGGCCAACGTCCTGACTTTC
- | - | TRBJ1-1 | TRBV7-6 | CASSARGTEAFF | TGTGCCAGCAGCGCACGGGGGACTGAAGCTTTCTTT
- | - | TRBJ1-1 | TRBV7-9 | CASSTPDGGNTEALF | TGTGCCAGCAGCACTCCGGACGGCGGTAACACTGAAGCTCTCTTT
- | once | TRBJ1-2 | TRBV5-1 | CASRLQDSDYYGYTF | TGCGCCAGCAGATTACAGGACAGCGATTACTATGGCTACACCTTC